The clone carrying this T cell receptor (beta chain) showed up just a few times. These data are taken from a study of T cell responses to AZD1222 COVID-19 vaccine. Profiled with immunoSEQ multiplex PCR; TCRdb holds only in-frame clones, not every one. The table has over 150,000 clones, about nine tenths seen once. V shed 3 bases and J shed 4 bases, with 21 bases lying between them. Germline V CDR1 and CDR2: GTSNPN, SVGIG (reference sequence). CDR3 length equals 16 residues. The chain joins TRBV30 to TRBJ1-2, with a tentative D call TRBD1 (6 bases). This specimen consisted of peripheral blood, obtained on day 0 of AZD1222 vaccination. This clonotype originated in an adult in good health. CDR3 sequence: CAWRERGGRVVYGYTF. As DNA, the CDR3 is TGTGCCTGGAGGGAAAGGGGGGGGCGAGTTGTCTATGGCTACACCTTC.